The clone carrying this T cell receptor (beta chain) was detected once. Its antigen is still unknown. This sample was taken from a study of T-cell reconstitution after alpha-beta-depleted transplantation in children. Overall study findings and caveats: Where alpha-beta T cells came from about two months after transplant was reportedly several hundred expanded graft clones. Diversity of TCRbeta at day 60 was high in some patients, arising from surviving recipient T cells and thymic progenitors. Diversity and T-cell counts at one year after transplant derived mostly from new T cells.

The CDR3 contains 14 residues. The trim removed 8 bases at V and 2 bases at J, leaving 5 bases unmatched. The germline CDR1 and CDR2 sequences are KGHSH and LQKENI. Unique molecular identifiers were used in preparing the TCRbeta library. TCRdb reprocessed the PCR reads with MiXCR, giving one entry per CDR3 protein. The repertoire has approximately 110,000 distinct CDR3 sequences, around 23% of them found once; the top ten carry over 9.5%. The gene calls are TRBV18 and TRBJ2-2, with 7 bases that match TRBD2. This receptor was identified in a male patient between 2 and 15 years old who had a stem cell transplant for chronic granulomatous disease, so the T cells may come from the graft donor. Sequencing was performed on PBMCs, mostly from graft donor cells, taken 180 days after TCRalphabeta/CD19-depleted stem cell transplant. This CDR3 reads CASITSANTGELFF. The CDR3 nucleotides read TGTGCCAGCATAACTAGCGCAAACACCGGGGAGCTGTTTTTT.